The 20 T cell receptor beta chains below were found in one sample sequenced in a study of cytomegalovirus exposure and HLA in healthy donors. With 60 Vbeta and 13 Jbeta primers, the PCR was carried out. Generated by immunoSEQ multiplex PCR, the TCRdb table keeps only in-frame clones and is missing some. The data show over 150,000 clones, around 81% seen once. Material: PBMCs. The receptors here all came from a woman aged 40 to 50 in good health and CMV-seropositive.

Here the CDR3 reads CASSRDRDAGELFF. CDR3 DNA: TGTGCCAGCAGCCGAGACAGGGACGCCGGGGAGCTGTTTTTT. The chain joins TRBV5-4 to TRBJ2-2; 7 bases align to TRBD1. Germline V gene lookup returns CDR1 SGHNT and CDR2 YYREEE (reference sequence). The CDR3 is 14 amino acids. Losses at the gene ends were 4 bases for V and 6 bases for J; bases not matched to a gene: 6.

The chain is built from TRBV6-4 and TRBJ2-5; TRBD2 aligns across 7 bases. From germline, CDR1 is MRHNA and CDR2 SNTAGT. CDR3 length equals 16 residues. V was pared by 7 bases and J by 4 bases, with 15 bases of the junction left unmatched. The CDR3 nucleotides read TGTGCCAGCACCCCAAATCGGGAGGAAAACGGAGAGACCCAGTACTTC. Its protein is CASTPNREENGETQYF.

The chain recombines TRBV4-1 with TRBJ2-7, with TRBD1 identical over 7 bases. Germline trimming cut 4 bases from V and 4 bases from J; bases unmatched to any gene: 16. This CDR3 has 17 residues. The V gene's germline CDR1 is MGHRA and CDR2 YSYEKL. CDR3 sequence reads: CASSPTQGQTVYYEQYF. DNA for the CDR3: TGCGCCAGCAGCCCCACGCAGGGACAGACCGTATATTACGAGCAGTACTTC.

The chain recombines TRBV5-1 with TRBJ2-2, with 9 bases identical to TRBD2. Germline CDR1 and CDR2: SGHRS and YFSETQ. V lost 3 bases to trimming and J lost 1 base; unmatched junction nucleotides: 10. There are 18 residues in the CDR3. The CDR3 protein is CASSWGRMTSGNTGELFF. DNA of the CDR3: TGCGCCAGCAGCTGGGGCAGGATGACTAGCGGGAACACCGGGGAGCTGTTTTTT.

The chain carries TRBV6-5 and TRBJ2-7, with 11 bases fitting TRBD2. The CDR3 contains 15 residues. Germline assignment: CDR1 MNHEY and CDR2 SVGAGI. V dropped 6 bases and J dropped 1; count of bases not matched to a gene: 5. The CDR3 protein is CASSPTSGTSYEQYF. The CDR3 region has the DNA TGTGCCAGCAGCCCGACTAGCGGGACATCCTACGAGCAGTACTTC.

This clone was counted only a few times. The chain is built from TRBV7-2 and TRBJ2-7; 10 bases agree with TRBD2. V dropped 5 bases and J dropped 6; count of bases not matched to a gene: 7. Looked up from germline, CDR1 is SGHTA and CDR2 is FQGNSA. The CDR3 covers 14 residues. This CDR3 is CASSPLAGVREQYF. CDR3 bases: TGTGCCAGCAGCCCGCTAGCGGGAGTCCGCGAGCAGTACTTC.

The chain joins TRBV5-1 to TRBJ2-7; TRBD1 might be the D (5 bases). Per the germline V gene, CDR1 is SGHRS and CDR2 is YFSETQ. This CDR3 has 12 amino acids. Trimming left V 8 bases short and J 0 bases short, with 9 bases between. CDR3 nucleotide sequence: TGCGCCAGTGGGGCGGACTCCTACGAGCAGTACTTC. Encoded protein: CASGADSYEQYF.

The chain has TRBV15 and TRBJ2-2, with TRBD1 matching 7 bases. The trim removed 4 bases at V and 4 bases at J, leaving 9 bases unmatched. The CDR3 extends over 16 amino acids. Germline assignment: CDR1 LNHNV and CDR2 YYDKDF (reference sequence). CDR3 residues: CATSKTGDGSTGELFF. CDR3 DNA sequence: TGTGCCACCAGCAAAACAGGGGACGGCAGCACCGGGGAGCTGTTTTTT.

The chain employs TRBV7-3 and TRBJ2-1; D uncertain. V gave up 6 bases and J gave up 3 bases, with 12 bases separating them. This CDR3 is built from 14 residues. The V gene's germline CDR1 is SGHTA and CDR2 FQGTGA. CDR3 in amino acids: CASSPTTYYNEQFF. The CDR3 DNA is TGTGCCAGCAGTCCAACTACCTACTACAATGAGCAGTTCTTC. Based on the CDR3 plus reference TRBV7-3 and TRBJ2-1, the full variable domain is GAGVSQTPSNKVTEKGKYVELRCDPISGHTALYWYRQSLGQGPEFLIYFQGTGAADDSGLPNDRFFAVRPEGSVSTLKIQRTERGDSAVYLCASSPTTYYNEQFFGPGTRLTVL.

In this sample, this clone turned up a few times. The sample has other DNA sequences that encode this CDR3 too. V is TRBV7-3 and J is TRBJ2-3; the match to TRBD2 covers 9 bases. The germline gives CDR1 SGHTA, CDR2 FQGTGA. Unmatched junction bases numbered 1, after V lost 3 bases and J lost 0 bases. This CDR3 is built from 15 residues. The CDR3 DNA follows: TGTGCCAGCAGCTTTAGCGGGAGTAGCACAGATACGCAGTATTTT. Translated, it gives CASSFSGSSTDTQYF.

The chain employs TRBV6-1 and TRBJ2-7; 7 positions match TRBD1. This CDR3 has 12 amino acids. In germline, CDR1 is MNHNS, CDR2 SASEGT. V lost 7 bases and J lost 4; bases outside the gene matches: 4. The CDR3 DNA reads TGTGCCAGCACTGACAGGGTGTACGAGCAGTACTTC. Protein: CASTDRVYEQYF.

This clone appeared a single time. The rearrangement joins TRBV29-1 to TRBJ1-1, with D perhaps matching TRBD1 (5 bases). Looked up from germline, CDR1 is SQVTM and CDR2 is ANQGSEA. The length of the CDR3 is 11 residues. V shed 6 bases and J shed 8 bases, with 13 bases lying between them. The CDR3 sequence: CSVSAGSEAFF. The CDR3 DNA reads TGCAGCGTATCGGCAGGGTCCGAAGCTTTCTTT.

V and J are TRBV27 and TRBJ1-1; TRBD1 matches 11 bases. V trimming: 6 bases; J trimming: 4 bases; junction bases outside the gene matches: 10. CDR3 length: 16 residues. From germline, CDR1 is MNHEY and CDR2 SMNVEV (reference sequence). The CDR3 DNA follows: TGTGCCAGCAGGAGGATGACCGGGACAGGGGGCACTGAAGCTTTCTTT. As protein: CASRRMTGTGGTEAFF.

CDR3 bases: TGTGCCAGCAGTTATGGGCAGAACTCCTACGAGCAGTACTTC. This sequence encodes CASSYGQNSYEQYF. The V call is TRBV27, the J call TRBJ2-7, with no clear D. Between the trimmed V and J ends, which lost 4 bases and 0 bases, there was a span of 10 bases. The CDR3 has 14 amino acids. Germline V gene sequence: CDR1 MNHEY, CDR2 SMNVEV (reference sequence).

CDR3 DNA: TGTGCCAGCAGCACGGGACAGAGGGAGGCAGATACGCAGTATTTT. Translating gives CASSTGQREADTQYF. This chain uses TRBV11-2 with TRBJ2-3; a weak D match, TRBD1 (7 bases). Between the trimmed V and J ends, which lost 5 bases and 4 bases, there was a span of 16 bases. Germline values: CDR1 SGHAT, CDR2 FQNNGV. This CDR3 is 15 amino acids long.

The rearrangement uses TRBV13 and TRBJ2-1, with 10 bases aligning to TRBD2. The CDR3 sequence is 15 residues long. V lost 2 bases to trimming and J lost 8 bases; unmatched junction nucleotides: 6. The V gene's germline CDR1 is PRHDT and CDR2 FYEKMQ (reference sequence). The CDR3 sequence is CASSLKAGGMYEQFF. CDR3 nucleotides: TGTGCCAGCAGCTTAAAAGCGGGAGGGATGTATGAGCAGTTCTTC.

This clone was observed once. The chain carries TRBV9 and TRBJ2-7, with D possibly TRBD1 on 7 matching bases. This CDR3 has 15 amino acids. Per germline, CDR1 SGDLS and CDR2 YYNGEE. V was cut by 1 base and J by 5 bases, with 16 bases left in between. This chain's CDR3 is CASSVTGQGGHEQYF. For the CDR3, the DNA is TGTGCCAGCAGCGTAACGGGGCAGGGGGGCCACGAGCAGTACTTC.

The chain recombines TRBV19 with TRBJ1-3; D not resolved. Trimming removed 3 bases from V and 0 bases from J, with 9 bases in between. Looked up from germline, CDR1 is LNHDA and CDR2 is SQIVND (reference sequence). This CDR3 region has 15 residues. In DNA form, the CDR3 reads TGTGCCAGTAGTATTGCGGGAAGCTCTGGAAACACCATATATTTT. Translating it yields CASSIAGSSGNTIYF.

The CDR3 DNA follows: TGCGCCAGCTGTAAGGGACAGGGGGCCGCGGAGACCCAGTACTTC. Protein: CASCKGQGAAETQYF. The chain carries TRBV5-1 and TRBJ2-5; 12 nucleotides agree with TRBD1. The germline gives CDR1 SGHRS, CDR2 YFSETQ. V lost 7 bases and J lost 5; bases outside the gene matches: 9. This CDR3 comprises 15 residues.

This chain joins TRBV4-2 and TRBJ2-1, with D hard to call. Germline lookup yields CDR1 LGHNA and CDR2 YNFKEQ. The length of the CDR3 is 12 residues. V lost 1 base, J lost 10 bases, and 8 bases lay in between. The CDR3 region is CASSQGVREQFF. DNA for the CDR3: TGTGCCAGCAGCCAAGGCGTTCGCGAGCAGTTCTTC.